The 15 T cell receptor beta chains presented below share a single source sample, sequenced in a study of memory CD4+ T cells and cytomegalovirus serostatus. The sort gate was single viable CD3+CD4+CD8-CD45RO+ cells for memory CD4+ T cells. Clones were read by immunoSEQ multiplex PCR, and TCRdb kept only the in-frame ones, dropping some. The table lists around 61,000 clones, 82% of them singletons. The sequenced material came from memory CD4+ T cells from blood. These receptors all stem from an adult in good health and CMV-seronegative.

This clone was found a few times. This chain connects TRBV20-1 to TRBJ1-6, with TRBD1 matching over 7 bases. Germline CDR1 and CDR2: DFQATT and SNEGSKA (reference sequence). J was trimmed by 14 bases and V by 6 bases; bases with no gene match: 7. The CDR3 loop spans 11 amino acids. Here the CDR3 reads CSARTGRALHF. DNA for the CDR3: TGCAGTGCGCGGACAGGCCGGGCCCTCCACTTT.

The gene calls are TRBV2 and TRBJ2-1; D is possibly TRBD2 (6 bases). This CDR3 region has 15 residues. Germline CDR1 is SNHLY and CDR2 is FYNNEI. Trimming removed 1 base at V and 3 bases at J, with 10 bases between. The CDR3 is CASSEGSGNYNEQFF. The CDR3 DNA follows: TGTGCCAGCAGTGAAGGTAGCGGAAACTACAATGAGCAGTTCTTC.

V usage is TRBV4-2 and J usage is TRBJ2-5; 7 bases align to TRBD1. The CDR3 runs to 14 residues. Germline CDR1 is LGHNA and CDR2 is YNFKEQ. Unmatched junction bases numbered 8, after V lost 5 bases and J lost 5 bases. The CDR3: CASSSGGAGETQYF. Here the CDR3 DNA reads TGTGCCAGCAGCTCAGGGGGAGCTGGGGAGACCCAGTACTTC.

In this sample, this clone turned up once. This sequence joins TRBV7-8 and TRBJ2-7, with unresolved D. CDR1 and CDR2 from the germline V gene are SGHVS and FQNEAQ. Trimming shortened V by 6 bases and J by 0 bases, and 12 bases separated the two germline ends. This CDR3 is built from 14 residues. CDR3 DNA sequence: TGTGCCAGCAGACGTTATGTGACCTCCTACGAGCAGTACTTC. Translation gives CASRRYVTSYEQYF.

The chain recombines TRBV7-9 with TRBJ2-1; D is undetermined. Per germline, CDR1 SEHNR and CDR2 FQNEAQ (reference sequence). Trimming pared 2 bases from V and 14 bases from J, leaving 10 bases between. This CDR3 region has 11 residues. The CDR3 sequence: CASSLNNMKFF. The CDR3 DNA is TGTGCCAGCAGCTTAAATAACATGAAGTTCTTC.

The V and J genes are TRBV18 and TRBJ2-2; 9 nucleotides agree with TRBD1. CDR3 length: 15 residues. V lost 3 bases and J lost 4; bases outside the gene matches: 3. Germline V gene sequence: CDR1 KGHSH, CDR2 LQKENI. For the CDR3, the DNA is TGTGCCAGCTCACCGGAGACAGGGGGCACCGGGGAGCTGTTTTTT. Its translation is CASSPETGGTGELFF.

The J gene is TRBJ2-7, the V gene TRBV5-1; 8 positions match TRBD1. Per germline, CDR1 SGHRS and CDR2 YFSETQ. CDR3 length equals 14 residues. V lost 0 bases, J lost 8 bases, and 7 bases stayed unmatched. CDR3 nucleotides: TGCGCCAGCAGCTTGGCCGGGACAGGTCAAAAGCAGTACTTC. It translates to CASSLAGTGQKQYF.

This chain connects TRBV10-3 to TRBJ2-7; perhaps TRBD2 as D (5 bases). The CDR3 runs 16 residues. With 4 bases removed from V and 2 bases from J, the gap between germline ends came to 18 bases. Germline assignment: CDR1 ENHRY and CDR2 SYGVKD. In DNA form, the CDR3 reads TGTGCCATCAGTGCAGCTGGTGGGAGTGTTACCTACGAGCAGTACTTC. It specifies CAISAAGGSVTYEQYF.

In this sample, this clone turned up once. The DNA of the CDR3 is TGTGCCAGCAGCGCCGGGACTAGCGGGGGCACAGATACGCAGTATTTT. The encoded protein is CASSAGTSGGTDTQYF. The chain has TRBV9 and TRBJ2-3; 13 bases are a match to TRBD2. This CDR3 has 16 residues. J lost 1 base, V lost 3 bases, and 2 bases had no gene match. Germline V gene data show CDR1 as SGDLS and CDR2 as YYNGEE.

V and J are TRBV5-6 and TRBJ1-1; 9 positions agree with TRBD1. Unmatched junction bases numbered 4, after V lost 2 bases and J lost 8 bases. The CDR3 has 13 residues. Germline V gene lookup returns CDR1 SGHDT and CDR2 YYEEEE. The CDR3 bases are TGTGCCAGCAGCTTCCTCGACAGGGGGGAAGCTTTCTTT. Residues: CASSFLDRGEAFF.

V usage is TRBV10-2 and J usage is TRBJ1-6, with D possibly matching TRBD1 (5 bases). The CDR3 consists of 15 residues. Trimming cost V 2 bases and J 7 bases, with 12 bases left between them. Germline CDR1 WSHSY, CDR2 SAAADI. The CDR3: CASSEGDGRNSPLHF. The CDR3, as DNA: TGCGCCAGCAGTGAGGGGGACGGACGAAATTCACCCCTCCACTTT.

The CDR3 loop is CASSEQGVEGYTF. CDR3 DNA: TGTGCCAGCAGCGAACAGGGGGTAGAGGGCTACACCTTC. The V gene is TRBV7-2, the J gene TRBJ1-2; 8 bases are shared with TRBD1. The CDR3 is 13 amino acids. Germline V gene data show CDR1 as SGHTA and CDR2 as FQGNSA. Trimming took 5 bases from V and 8 from J; bases not matched to a gene: 7.

This clone has just one count. This chain links TRBV2 with TRBJ2-2; D gene ambiguous. Trimming removed 7 bases at V and 1 base at J, with 4 bases between. The germline gives CDR1 SNHLY, CDR2 FYNNEI. The CDR3 length is 12 residues. CDR3 loop: CASMRNTGELFF. The CDR3 DNA sequence: TGTGCCAGCATGAGGAACACCGGGGAGCTGTTTTTT.

This chain uses TRBV19 with TRBJ2-1; the D gene is possibly TRBD1 (6 bases). The germline CDR1 and CDR2 sequences are LNHDA and SQIVND (reference sequence). This CDR3 region has 13 residues. Trimming pared 7 bases from V and 0 bases from J, leaving 7 bases between. CDR3 loop: CASTRGSYNEQFF. In DNA form, the CDR3 reads TGTGCCAGTACCAGGGGCTCCTACAATGAGCAGTTCTTC.

This clone was detected once. The rearrangement links TRBV18 to TRBJ1-3; D ambiguous. The CDR3 contains 15 residues. The V and J ends lost 0 bases and 0 bases respectively, with 6 bases between them. CDR1 and CDR2 (germline): KGHSH, LQKENI. CDR3 bases: TGTGCCAGCTCACCACCAGATCTCTCTGGAAACACCATATATTTT. Translating it yields CASSPPDLSGNTIYF.